These T cell receptor beta chains were read from a single sample in a study of blood T cell repertoires in COVID-19. Profiled with immunoSEQ multiplex PCR; TCRdb holds only in-frame clones, not every one. The profile shows about 23,000 clones, approximately 85% of them singletons. Sequencing was done on a sample of peripheral blood. The source is a man in his 70s in a cohort sampled during active COVID-19. The CDR3 runs from the conserved cysteine through the conserved F or W. Fields, in order: D gene, J gene, V gene, clone size, CDR3 protein, CDR3 DNA. The D gene is left open where the match is weak. Where a row states a size, it is once, few, many or the class of an expanded clone; other rows omit it.

TRBD2	TRBJ2-3	TRBV10-3	NA	CAISEGLVTQYF	TGTGCCATCAGTGAGGGACTAGTAACGCAGTATTTT
TRBD2	TRBJ2-7	TRBV15	NA	CATSRPGTSGRAEQYF	TGTGCCACCAGCAGACCTGGGACTAGCGGGAGGGCCGAGCAGTACTTC
TRBD1	TRBJ1-2	TRBV18	once	CASSQGQGAEGYTF	TGTGCCAGCTCACAAGGACAGGGGGCTGAGGGCTACACCTTC
TRBD1	TRBJ2-1	TRBV2	NA	CASNNLQGAGEQFF	TGTGCCAGCAATAATTTACAGGGGGCGGGTGAGCAGTTCTTC
NA	TRBJ2-5	TRBV21-1	NA	CASIRGWAAEETQYF	TGTGCCAGCATTCGGGGGTGGGCAGCCGAAGAGACCCAGTACTTC
TRBD2	TRBJ2-5	TRBV4-1	NA	CASSQVGTSGTETQYF	TGCGCCAGCAGCCAAGTGGGGACTAGCGGGACAGAGACCCAGTACTTC
NA	TRBJ1-1	TRBV19	NA	CASSIPLPGEENEAFF	TGTGCCAGTAGTATACCCCTCCCGGGGGAAGAGAATGAAGCTTTCTTT
TRBD1	TRBJ1-2	TRBV9	NA	CASSPHTRTGGNYGYTF	TGTGCCAGCAGCCCCCACACTAGGACAGGGGGAAACTATGGCTACACCTTC
NA	TRBJ1-1	TRBV20-1	NA	CSARTVTEAFF	TGCAGTGCTAGAACAGTCACTGAAGCTTTCTTT
TRBD1	TRBJ2-2	TRBV9	NA	CASSLGGANTGELFF	TGTGCCAGCAGCCTAGGGGGCGCGAACACCGGGGAGCTGTTTTTT
TRBD1	TRBJ2-7	TRBV7-2	NA	CASSPGQGQYEQYF	TGTGCCAGCAGTCCGGGACAGGGGCAATACGAGCAGTACTTC
NA	TRBJ2-7	TRBV15	NA	CATSRGSLIYEQYF	TGTGCCACCAGCAGAGGTAGCCTTATTTACGAGCAGTACTTC
TRBD2	TRBJ2-6	TRBV3-1/TRBV3-2	NA	CASSGASGVSGANVLTF	TGTGCCAGCAGCGGAGCTAGCGGAGTCTCTGGGGCCAACGTCCTGACTTTC
TRBD2	TRBJ2-1	TRBV27	NA	CASSSNPGLAAQFF	TGTGCCAGCAGTTCAAACCCGGGACTAGCGGCCCAGTTCTTC
NA	TRBJ2-2	TRBV27	NA	CASTGNTGELFF	TGTGCCAGCACGGGGAACACCGGGGAGCTGTTTTTT
TRBD2	TRBJ2-7	TRBV18	NA	CASSPGLAGTEQYF	TGTGCCAGCTCACCGGGACTAGCGGGAACCGAGCAGTACTTC